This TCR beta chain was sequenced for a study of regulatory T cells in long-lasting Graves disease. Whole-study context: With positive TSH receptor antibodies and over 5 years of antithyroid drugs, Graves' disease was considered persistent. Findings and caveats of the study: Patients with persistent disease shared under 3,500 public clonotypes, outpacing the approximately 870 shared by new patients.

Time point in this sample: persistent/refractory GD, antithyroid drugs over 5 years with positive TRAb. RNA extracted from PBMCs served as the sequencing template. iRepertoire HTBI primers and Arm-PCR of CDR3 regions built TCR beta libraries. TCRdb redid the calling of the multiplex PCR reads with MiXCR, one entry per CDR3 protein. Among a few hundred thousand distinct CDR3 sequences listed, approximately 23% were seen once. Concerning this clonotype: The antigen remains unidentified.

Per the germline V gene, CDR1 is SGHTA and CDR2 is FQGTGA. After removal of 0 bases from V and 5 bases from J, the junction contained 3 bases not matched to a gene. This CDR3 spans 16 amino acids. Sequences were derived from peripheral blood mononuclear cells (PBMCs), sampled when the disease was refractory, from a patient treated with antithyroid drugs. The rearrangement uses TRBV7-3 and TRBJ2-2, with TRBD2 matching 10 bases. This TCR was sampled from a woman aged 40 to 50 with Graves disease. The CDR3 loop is CASSLTGTSVTGELFF. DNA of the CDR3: TGTGCCAGCAGCTTAACGGGGACTAGCGTAACCGGGGAGCTGTTTTTT.